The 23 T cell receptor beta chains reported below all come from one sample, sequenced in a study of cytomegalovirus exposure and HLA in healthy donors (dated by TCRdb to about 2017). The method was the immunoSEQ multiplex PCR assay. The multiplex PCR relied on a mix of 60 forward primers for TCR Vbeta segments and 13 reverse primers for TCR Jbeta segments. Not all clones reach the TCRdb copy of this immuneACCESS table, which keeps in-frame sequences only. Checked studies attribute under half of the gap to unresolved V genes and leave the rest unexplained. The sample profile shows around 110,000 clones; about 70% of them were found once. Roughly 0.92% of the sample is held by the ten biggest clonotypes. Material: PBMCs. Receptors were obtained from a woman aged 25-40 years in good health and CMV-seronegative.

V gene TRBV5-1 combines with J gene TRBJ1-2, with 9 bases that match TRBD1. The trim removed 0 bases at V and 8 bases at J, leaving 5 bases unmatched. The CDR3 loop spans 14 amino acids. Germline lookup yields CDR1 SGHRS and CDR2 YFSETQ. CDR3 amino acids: CASSLDRGQGGYTF. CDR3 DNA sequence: TGCGCCAGCAGCTTGGACAGGGGGCAGGGAGGCTACACCTTC.

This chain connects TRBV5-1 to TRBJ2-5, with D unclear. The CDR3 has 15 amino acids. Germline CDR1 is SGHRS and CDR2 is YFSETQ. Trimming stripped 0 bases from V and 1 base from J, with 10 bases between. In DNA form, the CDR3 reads TGCGCCAGCAGCTTGGTTTCCTACAGCCAAGAGACCCAGTACTTC. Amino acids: CASSLVSYSQETQYF.

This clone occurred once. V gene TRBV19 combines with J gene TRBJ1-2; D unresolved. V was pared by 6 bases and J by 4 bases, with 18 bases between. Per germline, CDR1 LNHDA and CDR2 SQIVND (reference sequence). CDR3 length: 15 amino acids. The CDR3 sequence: CASRISRGRTYGYTF. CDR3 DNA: TGTGCCAGTAGGATAAGTAGAGGGCGTACCTATGGCTACACCTTC.

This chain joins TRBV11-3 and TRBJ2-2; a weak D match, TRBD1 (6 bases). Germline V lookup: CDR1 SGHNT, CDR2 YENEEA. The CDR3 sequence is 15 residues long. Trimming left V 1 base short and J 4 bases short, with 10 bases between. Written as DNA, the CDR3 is TGTGCCAGCAGCTTAGTTCAGGGGTCCACCGGGGAGCTGTTTTTT. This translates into CASSLVQGSTGELFF.

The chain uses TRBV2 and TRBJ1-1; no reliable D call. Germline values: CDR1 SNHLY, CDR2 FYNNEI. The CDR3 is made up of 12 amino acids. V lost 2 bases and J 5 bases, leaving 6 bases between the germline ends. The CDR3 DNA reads TGTGCCAGCAGTGAATCAGGAACTGAAGCTTTCTTT. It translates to CASSESGTEAFF.

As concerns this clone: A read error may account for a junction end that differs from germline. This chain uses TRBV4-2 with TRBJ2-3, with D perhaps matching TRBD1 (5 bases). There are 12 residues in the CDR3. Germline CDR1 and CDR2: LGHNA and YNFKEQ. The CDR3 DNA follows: TGTGCCAGCAGCCAAGGTTGGCCAATCAGGGATTTT. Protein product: CASSQGWPIRDF.

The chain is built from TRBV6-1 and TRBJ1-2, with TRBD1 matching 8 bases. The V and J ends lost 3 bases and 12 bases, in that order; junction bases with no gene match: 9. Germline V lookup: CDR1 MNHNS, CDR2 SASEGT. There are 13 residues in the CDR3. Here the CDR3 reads CASSDGQGTIHTF. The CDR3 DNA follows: TGTGCCAGCAGTGATGGACAGGGTACAATTCACACCTTC.

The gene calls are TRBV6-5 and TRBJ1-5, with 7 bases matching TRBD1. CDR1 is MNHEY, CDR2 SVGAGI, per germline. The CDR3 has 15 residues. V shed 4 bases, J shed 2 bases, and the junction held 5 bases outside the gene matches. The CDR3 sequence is CASSSQGPGNQPQHF. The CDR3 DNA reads TGTGCCAGCAGTTCACAGGGGCCCGGCAATCAGCCCCAGCATTTT.

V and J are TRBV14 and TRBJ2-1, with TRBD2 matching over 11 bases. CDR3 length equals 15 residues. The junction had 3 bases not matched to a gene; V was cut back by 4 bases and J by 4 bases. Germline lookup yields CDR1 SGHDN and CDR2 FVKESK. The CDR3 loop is CASSRGLAGYNEQFF. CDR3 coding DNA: TGTGCCAGCAGCCGAGGACTAGCGGGTTACAATGAGCAGTTCTTC.

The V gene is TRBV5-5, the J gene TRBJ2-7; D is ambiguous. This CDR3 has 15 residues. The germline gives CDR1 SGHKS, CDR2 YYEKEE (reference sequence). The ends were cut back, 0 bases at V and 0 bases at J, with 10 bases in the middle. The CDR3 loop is CASSLGPPSSYEQYF. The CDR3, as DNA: TGTGCCAGCAGCTTGGGTCCCCCGAGCTCCTACGAGCAGTACTTC.

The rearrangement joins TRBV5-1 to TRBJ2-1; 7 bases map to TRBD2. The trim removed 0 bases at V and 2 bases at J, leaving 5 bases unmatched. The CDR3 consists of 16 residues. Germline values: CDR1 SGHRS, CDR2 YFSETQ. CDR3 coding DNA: TGCGCCAGCAGCTTGGGCGGGAGTTTCACCTACAATGAGCAGTTCTTC. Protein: CASSLGGSFTYNEQFF.

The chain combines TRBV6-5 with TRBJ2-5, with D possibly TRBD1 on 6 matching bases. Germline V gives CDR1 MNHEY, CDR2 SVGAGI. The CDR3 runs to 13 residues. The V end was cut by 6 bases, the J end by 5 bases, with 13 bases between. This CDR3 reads CASRTGNWETQYF. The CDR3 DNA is TGTGCCAGCAGAACAGGGAATTGGGAGACCCAGTACTTC.

The CDR3: CASRWGQGFSPLHF. The CDR3 nucleotides read TGTGCCAGCAGGTGGGGACAGGGTTTTTCACCCCTCCACTTT. This chain uses TRBV6-1 with TRBJ1-6; 9 bases are a match to TRBD1. The junction had 6 bases not matched to a gene; V was cut back by 6 bases and J by 9 bases. Germline CDR1 and CDR2: MNHNS and SASEGT. CDR3 length equals 14 residues.

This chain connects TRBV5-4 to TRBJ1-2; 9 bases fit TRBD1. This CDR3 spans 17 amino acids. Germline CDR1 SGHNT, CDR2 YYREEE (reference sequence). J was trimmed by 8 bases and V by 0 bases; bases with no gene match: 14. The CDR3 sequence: CASSLAYGTGPKGGYTF. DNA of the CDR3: TGTGCCAGCAGCTTGGCCTACGGGACAGGGCCCAAAGGGGGCTACACCTTC.

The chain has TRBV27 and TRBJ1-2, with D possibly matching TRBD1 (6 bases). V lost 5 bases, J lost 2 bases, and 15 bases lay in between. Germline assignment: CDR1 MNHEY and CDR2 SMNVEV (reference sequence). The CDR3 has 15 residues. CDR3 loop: CASSPRDTANYGYTF. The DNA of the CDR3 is TGTGCCAGCAGTCCCCGGGACACCGCGAACTATGGCTACACCTTC.

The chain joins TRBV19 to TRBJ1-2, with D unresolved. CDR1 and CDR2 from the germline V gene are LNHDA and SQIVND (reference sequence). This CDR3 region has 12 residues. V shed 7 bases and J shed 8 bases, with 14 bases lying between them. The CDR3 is CASIGGLQGYTF. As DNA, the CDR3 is TGTGCCAGTATTGGAGGTCTTCAGGGCTACACCTTC.

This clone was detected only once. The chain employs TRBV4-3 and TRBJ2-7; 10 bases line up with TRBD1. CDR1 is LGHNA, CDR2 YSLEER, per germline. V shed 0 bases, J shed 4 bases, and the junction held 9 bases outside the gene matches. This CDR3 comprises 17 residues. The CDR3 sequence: CASSQDWGGQGLYEQYF. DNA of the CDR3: TGCGCCAGCAGCCAAGATTGGGGGGGACAGGGGTTATACGAGCAGTACTTC.

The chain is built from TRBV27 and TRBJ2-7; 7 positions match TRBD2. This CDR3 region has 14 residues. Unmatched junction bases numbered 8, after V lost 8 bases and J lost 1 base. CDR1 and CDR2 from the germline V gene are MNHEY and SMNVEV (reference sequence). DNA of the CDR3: TGTGCCAGCCACGGGGGGAAGCCTTCCTACGAGCAGTACTTC. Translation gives CASHGGKPSYEQYF.

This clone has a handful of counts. The CDR3 DNA follows: TGTGCCAGCAGCTTATCGGGCTCCTACAATGAGCAGTTCTTC. Protein: CASSLSGSYNEQFF. The chain couples TRBV7-8 to TRBJ2-1, with D uncertain. Germline assignment: CDR1 SGHVS and CDR2 FQNEAQ. This CDR3 has 14 residues. V lost 2 bases, J lost 0 bases, and 5 bases lay in between.

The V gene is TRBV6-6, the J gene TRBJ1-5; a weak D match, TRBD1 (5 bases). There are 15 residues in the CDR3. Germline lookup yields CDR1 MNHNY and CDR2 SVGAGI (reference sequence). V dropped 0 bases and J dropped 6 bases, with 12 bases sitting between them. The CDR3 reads CASSYSTGVGQPQHF. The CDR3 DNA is TGTGCCAGCAGTTACTCGACGGGGGTGGGTCAGCCCCAGCATTTT.

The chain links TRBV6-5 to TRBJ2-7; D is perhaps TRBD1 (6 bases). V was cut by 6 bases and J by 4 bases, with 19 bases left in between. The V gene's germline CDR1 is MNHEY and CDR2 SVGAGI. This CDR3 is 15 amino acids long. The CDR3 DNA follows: TGTGCCAGCAGCCCTCCTCCAGGGGTGGGGTACGAGCAGTACTTC. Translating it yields CASSPPPGVGYEQYF.

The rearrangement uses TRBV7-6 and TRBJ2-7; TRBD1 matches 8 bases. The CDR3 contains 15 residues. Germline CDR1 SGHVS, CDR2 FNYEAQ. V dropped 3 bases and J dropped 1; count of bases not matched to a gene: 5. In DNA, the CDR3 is TGTGCCAGCAGCTTTTCGACAGGGGAGTCCTACGAGCAGTACTTC. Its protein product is CASSFSTGESYEQYF.

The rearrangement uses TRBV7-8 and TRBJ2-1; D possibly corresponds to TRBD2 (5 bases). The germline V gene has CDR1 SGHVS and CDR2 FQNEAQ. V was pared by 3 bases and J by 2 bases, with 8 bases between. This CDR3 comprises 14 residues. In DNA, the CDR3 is TGTGCCAGCAGCTTTGCTAGCCCCTACAATGAGCAGTTCTTC. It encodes CASSFASPYNEQFF.